These T cell receptor beta chains were read from a single sample in a study of blood T cell repertoires in COVID-19. The method was immunoSEQ multiplex PCR; TCRdb's version includes in-frame clones alone and lacks a portion of them. The repertoire holds around 70,000 clones, with 78% as singletons. The sequencing input was peripheral blood. Source of these receptors: a human donor in a cohort sampled during active COVID-19. Each CDR3 is given with its conserved first and last residue. The order of the fields is V gene, CDR3 length, clone size, J gene, D gene, CDR3 DNA, CDR3 protein. D genes are given only for firm matches. Clone sizes are given selectively: once, few, many, or a class where the clone is expanded.

TRBV10-3	16	once	TRBJ2-3	TRBD2	TGTGCCATCAGTGAGTATTCGGGAGGAGTTACAGATACGCAGTATTTT	CAISEYSGGVTDTQYF
TRBV6-5	11	-	TRBJ2-7	-	TGTGCCAGCAGTACTACAAGAGAGCAGTACTTC	CASSTTREQYF
TRBV4-1	16	-	TRBJ2-7	-	TGCGCCAGCAGCCAAGCTTTATCACAGGTGCCCTACGAGCAGTACTTC	CASSQALSQVPYEQYF
TRBV2	16	-	TRBJ2-7	TRBD2	TGTGCCAGCGAGGCGACTAGCGGGCTACTGTCCTACGAGCAGTACTTC	CASEATSGLLSYEQYF
TRBV5-4	15	few	TRBJ2-1	TRBD2	TGTGCCAGCAGCTTGGCTAGCGGGACCTACAATGAGCAGTTCTTC	CASSLASGTYNEQFF
TRBV9	15	-	TRBJ2-1	TRBD2	TGTGCCAGCAGCGTAGCAACTAGCGGGATAAATGAGCAGTTCTTC	CASSVATSGINEQFF
TRBV4-2	14	once	TRBJ1-1	TRBD1	TGTGCCAGCAGCCGCCGGGACAGGGACACTGAAGCTTTCTTT	CASSRRDRDTEAFF
TRBV5-1	15	-	TRBJ2-3	TRBD1	TGCGCCAGCAGCTTGGGAGGACAGGGGGCAGATACGCAGTATTTT	CASSLGGQGADTQYF
TRBV3-1/TRBV3-2	18	-	TRBJ2-2	TRBD2	TGTGCCAGCAGCCACCCCTTGGGGGTAGCGGGAGTTACCGGGGAGCTGTTTTTT	CASSHPLGVAGVTGELFF
TRBV6-5	12	-	TRBJ2-7	-	TGTGCCATCAGGGACAACGCCTACGAGCAGTACTTC	CAIRDNAYEQYF
TRBV12-5	19	-	TRBJ2-7	TRBD2	TGTGCTAGTGGTTTGCCCACTAGCGGGAGGGCCGGCAGCTCCTACGAGCAGTACTTC	CASGLPTSGRAGSSYEQYF
TRBV13	16	-	TRBJ2-7	TRBD2	TGTGCCAGCAGCTCACAATGGACTAGCGGGCGCTACGAGCAGTACTTC	CASSSQWTSGRYEQYF
TRBV5-4	14	-	TRBJ2-1	TRBD2	TGTGCCAGCAGCCCCCTAGCGGAGTACAATGAGCAGTTCTTC	CASSPLAEYNEQFF
TRBV6-4	13	once	TRBJ1-2	-	TGTGCCAGCAGTGACACAGGGAACTATGGCTACACCTTC	CASSDTGNYGYTF
TRBV5-1	16	few	TRBJ2-1	-	TGCGCCAGCAGCCCGAACGTACAGGGTCCGGCGAATGAGCAGTTCTTC	CASSPNVQGPANEQFF
TRBV5-1	15	once	TRBJ1-1	TRBD1	TGCGCCAGCAGCCTCCAGGGGGGATGGAACACTGAAGCTTTCTTT	CASSLQGGWNTEAFF
TRBV6-5	15	-	TRBJ2-7	TRBD1	TGTGCCAGGGTGGCTAATCGGACAGGGACCTACGAGCAGTACTTC	CARVANRTGTYEQYF
TRBV29-1	15	-	TRBJ2-7	TRBD2	TGCAGCGTTCTTCGGGGGCGGGAGGGTTCCTACGAGCAGTACTTC	CSVLRGREGSYEQYF
TRBV19	14	-	TRBJ2-1	TRBD2	TGTGCCAGTAGTATAGGGCGGGAGGGCAATGAGCAGTTCTTC	CASSIGREGNEQFF
TRBV18	14	-	TRBJ2-7	-	TGTGCCAGCTCACCACCGAGCGCAGGGTCCGAGCAGTACTTC	CASSPPSAGSEQYF
TRBV30	15	few	TRBJ2-7	TRBD2	TGTGCCTGGAACCTCGGACTAGCGGGTGGCTACGAGCAGTACTTC	CAWNLGLAGGYEQYF
TRBV12-3/TRBV12-4	13	few	TRBJ2-7	-	TGTGCCAGCAGTCCCAGACTAGTTGCCGAGCAGTACTTC	CASSPRLVAEQYF
TRBV19	13	-	TRBJ2-5	TRBD1	TGTGCCAGTAGTCTAACAGGGGAAGAGACCCAGTACTTC	CASSLTGEETQYF
TRBV2	11	many	TRBJ1-1	-	TGTGCCAGCAGTTTTTTCCAAGAAGCTTTCTTT	CASSFFQEAFF
TRBV7-9	14	-	TRBJ2-7	-	TGTGCCAGCAGCCACAGGGCAGAGTTCGACGAGCAGTACTTC	CASSHRAEFDEQYF
TRBV7-2	14	-	TRBJ2-1	TRBD2	TGTGCCAGCAGCTTAGAACTAGCGGGAGCTGAGCAGTTCTTC	CASSLELAGAEQFF
TRBV25-1	12	once	TRBJ2-3	-	TGTGCCAGCCGAACTAGCACAGATACGCAGTATTTT	CASRTSTDTQYF
TRBV4-2	16	-	TRBJ2-7	-	TGTGCCAGCAGGAGAATAGCGGCCCCTGGAACCTACGAGCAGTACTTC	CASRRIAAPGTYEQYF
TRBV5-1	15	-	TRBJ2-5	TRBD2	TGCGCCAGCAGCCCCACTAGCGGGAGCGGAGAGACCCAGTACTTC	CASSPTSGSGETQYF